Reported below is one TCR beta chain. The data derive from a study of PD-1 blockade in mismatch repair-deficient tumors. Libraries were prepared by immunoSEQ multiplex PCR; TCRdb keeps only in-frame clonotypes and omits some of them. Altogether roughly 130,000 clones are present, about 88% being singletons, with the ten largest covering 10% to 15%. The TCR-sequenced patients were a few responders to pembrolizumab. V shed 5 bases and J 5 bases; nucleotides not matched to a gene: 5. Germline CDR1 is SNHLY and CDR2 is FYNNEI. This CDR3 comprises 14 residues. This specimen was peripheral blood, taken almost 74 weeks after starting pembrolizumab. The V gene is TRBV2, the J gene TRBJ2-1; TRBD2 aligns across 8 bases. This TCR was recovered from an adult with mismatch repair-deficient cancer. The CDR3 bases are TGTGCCAGCAGTTTAGCGGGACTTGACAATGAGCAGTTCTTC. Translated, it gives CASSLAGLDNEQFF.